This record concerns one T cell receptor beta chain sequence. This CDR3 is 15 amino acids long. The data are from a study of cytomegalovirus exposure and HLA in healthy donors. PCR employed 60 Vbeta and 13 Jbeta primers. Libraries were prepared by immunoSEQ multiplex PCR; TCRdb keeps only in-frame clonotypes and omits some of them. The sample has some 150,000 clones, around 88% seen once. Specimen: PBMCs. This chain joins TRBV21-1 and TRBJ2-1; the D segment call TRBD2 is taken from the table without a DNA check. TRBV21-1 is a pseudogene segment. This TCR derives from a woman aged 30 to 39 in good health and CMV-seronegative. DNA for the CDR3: TGTGCCAGCAACCTGGGACTAGCGGGCAGGTATGAGCAGTTCTTC. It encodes CASNLGLAGRYEQFF.